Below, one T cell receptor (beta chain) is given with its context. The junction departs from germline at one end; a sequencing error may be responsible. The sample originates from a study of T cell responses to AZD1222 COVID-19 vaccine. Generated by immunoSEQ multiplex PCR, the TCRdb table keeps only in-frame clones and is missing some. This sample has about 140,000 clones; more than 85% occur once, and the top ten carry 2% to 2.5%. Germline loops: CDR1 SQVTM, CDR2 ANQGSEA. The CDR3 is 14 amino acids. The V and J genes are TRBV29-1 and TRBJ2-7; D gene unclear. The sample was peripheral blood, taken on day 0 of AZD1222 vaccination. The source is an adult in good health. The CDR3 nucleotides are TGCAGCGTCGAAGGGCGCCAGGAGCGTGACGAGCAGTACTTC. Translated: CSVEGRQERDEQYF.